This T cell receptor beta chain was profiled in a study of molecular identifiers for immune sequencing clone quantification. General study results and limits: Clonotypes topping 20 RNA copies carried over 97% of effector molecules but under 1% of naive ones. A shared barcode on identical TCR molecules could lead to underestimated sizes for highly expanded clones.

Naive CD8 T cells underwent sorting with the CD8+CD4-CCR7+CD45RA+ definition. A word on this clonotype: Its antigen is still unknown.

TCRdb redid the calling of the PCR reads with MiXCR, one entry per CDR3 protein. The sample has about half a million distinct CDR3 sequences; roughly a fifth are singletons. Trimming cost V 4 bases and J 6 bases; bases outside gene matches: 5. The germline V gene has CDR1 MNHNY and CDR2 SVGAGI (reference sequence). This CDR3 contains 16 residues. The source material was naive CD8+ T cells from blood, with Jurkat cell RNA spiked in. Subset: FACS-sorted CD8+CD4-CCR7+CD45RA+ naive T cells. The source of this sequence is a human donor in good health. Some libraries in this study had Jurkat cell RNA spiked in. The J gene is TRBJ2-1, the V gene TRBV6-6, with 14 nucleotides matching TRBD2. DNA of the CDR3: TGTGCCAGCAGTTCCTCGACTAGCGGGGGGGGCAATGAGCAGTTCTTC. Amino acid sequence: CASSSSTSGGGNEQFF.